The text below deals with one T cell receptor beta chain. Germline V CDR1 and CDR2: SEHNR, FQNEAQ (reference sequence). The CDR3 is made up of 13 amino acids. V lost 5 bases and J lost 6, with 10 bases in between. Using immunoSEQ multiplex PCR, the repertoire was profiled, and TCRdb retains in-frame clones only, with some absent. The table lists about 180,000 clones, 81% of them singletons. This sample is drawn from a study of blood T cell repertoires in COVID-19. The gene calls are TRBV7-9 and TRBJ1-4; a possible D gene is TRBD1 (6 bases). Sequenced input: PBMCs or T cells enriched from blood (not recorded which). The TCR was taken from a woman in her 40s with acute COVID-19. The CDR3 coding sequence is TGTGCCAGCAGCGGACAGAGAGATGAAAAACTGTTTTTT. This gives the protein CASSGQRDEKLFF.